Below are 15 T cell receptor beta chains sequenced from a single sample in a study of shared clonotypes between healthy human individuals. Terminally differentiated effector memory CD45RA+ cells were left out of the naive CD8 fraction, which was CD45RO-negative and positively selected for CCR7. Clones were read by immunoSEQ multiplex PCR, and TCRdb kept only the in-frame ones, dropping some. The table has approximately 590,000 clones, 95% seen once. The sample consisted of naive CD8+ T cells sorted from blood. These receptors were taken from a woman aged 30 to 39 in good health.

This clone was detected only once. The genes are TRBV7-3 and TRBJ2-3, with D possibly being TRBD2 (5 bases). This CDR3 is 16 amino acids long. Trimming shortened V by 5 bases and J by 2 bases, and 17 bases separated the two germline ends. From germline, CDR1 is SGHTA and CDR2 FQGTGA. The CDR3 DNA reads TGTGCCAGCAGCCCCCTAACTAGTCGGGACACAGATACGCAGTATTTT. This encodes CASSPLTSRDTDTQYF.

This chain links TRBV11-1 with TRBJ1-1; tentative D call: TRBD1 (6 bases). Trimming stripped 5 bases from V and 1 base from J, with 8 bases between. Germline V gene sequence: CDR1 SGHAT, CDR2 FQDESV (reference sequence). This CDR3 comprises 13 residues. This CDR3 reads CASSPGENTEAFF. CDR3 sequence (DNA): TGTGCCAGCAGCCCAGGGGAGAACACTGAAGCTTTCTTT. The full variable domain, rest sourced from reference TRBV11-1 and TRBJ1-1, is EAEVAQSPRYKITEKSQAVAFWCDPISGHATLYWYRQILGQGPELLVQFQDESVVDDSQLPKDRFSAERLKGVDSTLKIQPAELGDSAMYLCASSPGENTEAFFGQGTRLTVV.

The count of this clone is one. The CDR3 here is CSVGHRDRFYEQYF. CDR3 coding DNA: TGCAGCGTTGGTCACAGAGACAGGTTCTACGAGCAGTACTTC. The V gene is TRBV29-1, the J gene TRBJ2-7; possibly TRBD1 for D (6 bases). This CDR3 has 14 amino acids. Trimming took 4 bases from V and 3 from J, leaving 16 bases between them. Germline values: CDR1 SQVTM, CDR2 ANQGSEA.

This clone was observed a single time. CDR3 amino acids: CASRRGLAGVSYNEQFF. CDR3 bases: TGTGCCAGCAGACGGGGACTAGCGGGAGTCTCCTACAATGAGCAGTTCTTC. This chain links TRBV28 with TRBJ2-1; 14 bases are shared with TRBD2. V lost 6 bases to trimming and J lost 0 bases; unmatched junction nucleotides: 4. The CDR3 runs 17 residues. CDR1 is MDHEN, CDR2 SYDVKM, per germline.

The rearrangement links TRBV2 to TRBJ2-3, with 7 bases that match TRBD1. Germline V gives CDR1 SNHLY, CDR2 FYNNEI. This CDR3 comprises 14 residues. Trimming removed 6 bases from V and 6 bases from J; junction bases left unmatched: 9. The CDR3 sequence is CASSATGLGDTQYF. The DNA for the CDR3 is TGTGCCAGCAGCGCGACAGGGCTGGGGGATACGCAGTATTTT.

This chain connects TRBV5-1 to TRBJ1-4; a weak D match, TRBD1 (6 bases). The V gene's germline CDR1 is SGHRS and CDR2 YFSETQ. Between the trimmed V and J ends, which lost 6 bases and 6 bases, there was a span of 15 bases. The CDR3 covers 14 residues. CDR3 DNA sequence: TGCGCCAGCAAACAAACAGGGTCTGATGAAAAACTGTTTTTT. Amino acid sequence: CASKQTGSDEKLFF.

This clone has just one count. The chain recombines TRBV19 with TRBJ2-1; 10 bases agree with TRBD2. V lost 10 bases to trimming and J lost 8 bases; unmatched junction nucleotides: 14. CDR3 size: 15 residues. Per germline, CDR1 LNHDA and CDR2 SQIVND (reference sequence). The CDR3 spells CATKDPGTSDYEQFF. The CDR3 DNA follows: TGTGCCACAAAAGACCCCGGGACTAGCGATTATGAGCAGTTCTTC.

This chain joins TRBV27 and TRBJ1-1, with TRBD1 as a possible D gene (5 bases). The germline V gene has CDR1 MNHEY and CDR2 SMNVEV (reference sequence). V dropped 3 bases and J dropped 4 bases, with 9 bases sitting between them. CDR3 size: 13 residues. The CDR3 here is CASSFPGGTEAFF. The CDR3, as DNA: TGTGCCAGCAGTTTTCCGGGGGGCACTGAAGCTTTCTTT.

The rearrangement links TRBV27 to TRBJ1-5; D is unresolved. CDR1 is MNHEY, CDR2 SMNVEV, per germline (reference sequence). V gave up 2 bases and J gave up 0 bases, with 8 bases separating them. The length of the CDR3 is 15 residues. The chain's CDR3 is CASSLIGDSNQPQHF. In DNA form, the CDR3 reads TGTGCCAGCAGTTTAATCGGTGATAGCAATCAGCCCCAGCATTTT.

The gene calls are TRBV11-3 and TRBJ1-1; 10 bases fit TRBD1. Germline V gene lookup returns CDR1 SGHNT and CDR2 YENEEA. This CDR3 has 13 amino acids. With 5 bases clipped from V and 8 bases from J, the junction kept 5 bases outside the gene matches. As DNA, the CDR3 is TGTGCCAGCAGCCCCGGGACAGGGGCAGAAGCTTTCTTT. It yields the protein CASSPGTGAEAFF.

The rearrangement joins TRBV6-5 to TRBJ1-2; D may be TRBD1 (6 bases). The germline V gene has CDR1 MNHEY and CDR2 SVGAGI. V was trimmed by 4 bases and J by 6 bases, leaving 12 bases between them. The CDR3 consists of 13 residues. Here the CDR3 reads CASSFPGEHGYTF. The CDR3 bases are TGTGCCAGCAGTTTCCCAGGGGAGCATGGCTACACCTTC.

The chain uses TRBV7-8 and TRBJ2-1; TRBD2 is a possible D gene (5 bases). V was pared by 3 bases and J by 3 bases, with 6 bases between. Germline V gives CDR1 SGHVS, CDR2 FQNEAQ. The CDR3 extends over 13 amino acids. CDR3 nucleotides: TGTGCCAGCAGCTTTCGGGACTACAATGAGCAGTTCTTC. This encodes CASSFRDYNEQFF.

The chain combines TRBV11-3 with TRBJ2-2, with D unresolved. This CDR3 has 13 residues. Germline CDR1 is SGHNT and CDR2 is YENEEA. V gave up 5 bases and J gave up 4 bases, with 8 bases separating them. Here the CDR3 DNA reads TGTGCCAGCAGCCCACAGAGCACCGGGGAGCTGTTTTTT. Amino acid sequence: CASSPQSTGELFF.

This clone was observed a few times. The chain is built from TRBV29-1 and TRBJ2-7, with TRBD2 identical over 11 bases. Trimming took 7 bases from V and 1 from J; bases not matched to a gene: 6. The length of the CDR3 is 14 residues. Germline V gene data show CDR1 as SQVTM and CDR2 as ANQGSEA. The CDR3 DNA is TGCAGCGCAATAGCGGGAGGGCCTTCCTACGAGCAGTACTTC. Protein product: CSAIAGGPSYEQYF.

This chain connects TRBV6-4 to TRBJ2-2; a weak D match, TRBD1 (6 bases). V was trimmed by 4 bases and J by 0 bases, leaving 9 bases between them. CDR1 is MRHNA and CDR2 is SNTAGT in the germline V gene. The CDR3 has 15 residues. For the CDR3, the DNA is TGTGCCAGCAGTGTGGACAGAGCGAACACCGGGGAGCTGTTTTTT. Its protein product is CASSVDRANTGELFF.